These T cell receptor beta chains were read from a single sample in a study of blood T cell repertoires in COVID-19. Profiled with immunoSEQ multiplex PCR; TCRdb holds only in-frame clones, not every one. The sample includes 300,000 to 400,000 clones, 85% to 90% seen only once; the top ten take approximately 7.4%. Sequenced sample: peripheral blood. The receptor set was obtained from a woman aged 65 to 85 with COVID-19, enrolled during active disease. CDR3s include the opening cysteine and the closing phenylalanine or tryptophan. Each record gives: J gene, V gene, D gene, clone size, CDR3 protein, CDR3 DNA. A D gene is named only where the DNA matches it firmly. Size tells how often a clone was seen (once, few, many) or the class of an expanded clone, and some rows leave it out.

>TRBJ1-2|TRBV9|TRBD1|.
CASSVKRDSPAMGGYTF
TGTGCCAGCAGCGTAAAGAGGGACAGTCCAGCAATGGGTGGCTACACCTTC
>TRBJ1-2|TRBV5-1|TRBD1|.
CASSIDRVNYGYTF
TGCGCCAGCAGCATAGACAGGGTGAACTATGGCTACACCTTC
>TRBJ1-1|TRBV2|.|once
CASRVIRDTEAFF
TGTGCCAGCAGGGTAATCCGGGACACTGAAGCTTTCTTT
>TRBJ2-7|TRBV6-5|.|.
CASSRDSGSYEQYF
TGTGCCAGCAGCCGGGACTCCGGCTCCTACGAGCAGTACTTC
>TRBJ2-3|TRBV6-4|TRBD1|.
CASSPSTGPSFRYF
TGTGCCAGCAGCCCTTCGACAGGGCCCTCTTTTCGGTATTTT
>TRBJ2-5|TRBV6-5|.|.
CASSYSPFGTQYF
TGTGCCAGCAGTTACTCGCCTTTCGGGACCCAGTACTTC
>TRBJ2-1|TRBV19|TRBD2|.
CASKSSGANEQFF
TGTGCCAGTAAGTCCAGCGGGGCTAATGAGCAGTTCTTC
>TRBJ1-3|TRBV28|.|.
CASSFGGGNTIYF
TGTGCCAGCAGTTTCGGGGGTGGAAACACCATATATTTT
>TRBJ1-2|TRBV6-4|TRBD1|.
CASSAPGGGGYTF
TGTGCCAGCAGTGCTCCAGGGGGCGGCGGCTACACCTTC
>TRBJ2-7|TRBV11-2|.|.
CASSLQGDISYEQYF
TGTGCCAGCAGCTTACAGGGTGATATTTCCTACGAGCAGTACTTC
>TRBJ2-7|TRBV27|.|.
CASSVPTGYEQYF
TGTGCCAGCAGTGTCCCGACAGGCTACGAGCAGTACTTC
>TRBJ1-2|TRBV12-3/TRBV12-4|.|.
CASSAGVYGYTF
TGTGCCAGCAGTGCAGGGGTATATGGCTACACCTTC
>TRBJ2-5|TRBV7-2|TRBD2|few
CASSSQGLAGLETQYF
TGTGCCAGCAGCTCCCAGGGCCTAGCGGGGTTAGAGACCCAGTACTTC
>TRBJ2-7|TRBV3-1/TRBV3-2|TRBD1|.
CASSQDLGRGPGEQYF
TGTGCCAGCAGCCAAGATCTAGGAAGGGGGCCTGGCGAGCAGTACTTC
>TRBJ1-2|TRBV29-1|.|.
CSVGGTLSVDGYTF
TGCAGCGTTGGGGGCACTCTGTCCGTGGATGGCTACACCTTC
>TRBJ2-7|TRBV7-8|TRBD1|.
CASSPGTESYEQYF
TGTGCCAGCAGCCCCGGGACAGAATCCTACGAGCAGTACTTC
>TRBJ1-1|TRBV5-1|.|.
CASSFGGLNTEAFF
TGCGCCAGCAGCTTCGGCGGATTGAACACTGAAGCTTTCTTT
>TRBJ1-1|TRBV4-3|TRBD1|.
CASSRNTGEAEAFF
TGCGCCAGCAGCCGTAATACAGGGGAGGCTGAAGCTTTCTTT
>TRBJ2-7|TRBV29-1|TRBD2|.
CSVEFGGVTYEQYF
TGCAGCGTTGAATTTGGGGGGGTCACCTACGAGCAGTACTTC
>TRBJ2-7|TRBV30|TRBD2|.
CAWTSGTYEQYF
TGTGCCTGGACTAGCGGTACCTACGAGCAGTACTTC
>TRBJ2-1|TRBV7-2|TRBD1|.
CASSSGQGAYNEQFF
TGTGCCAGCAGCTCCGGACAGGGAGCTTACAATGAGCAGTTCTTC
>TRBJ1-2|TRBV28|.|.
CASSLRPYGYTF
TGTGCCAGCAGTTTGAGGCCCTATGGCTACACCTTC
>TRBJ1-1|TRBV27|.|.
CASSFGLMRAGTRRMNTEAFF
TGTGCCAGCAGTTTTGGTTTGATGAGGGCCGGGACACGAAGAATGAACACTGAAGCTTTCTTT
>TRBJ1-5|TRBV27|TRBD1|.
CASSSGTGSQPQHF
TGTGCCAGCAGTTCAGGGACAGGCTCGCAGCCCCAGCATTTT
>TRBJ1-6|TRBV4-1|.|.
CASSQEGRGRGPLHF
TGCGCCAGCAGCCAAGAGGGGCGGGGGCGAGGACCCCTCCACTTT
>TRBJ1-1|TRBV6-5|TRBD1|.
CASSYWDRSSNTEAFF
TGTGCCAGCAGTTACTGGGACAGAAGCTCAAACACTGAAGCTTTCTTT
>TRBJ1-1|TRBV3-1/TRBV3-2|.|once
CASSHGGRNTEAFF
TGTGCCAGCAGCCATGGGGGGAGGAACACTGAAGCTTTCTTT
>TRBJ2-7|TRBV3-1/TRBV3-2|.|.
CASSQDRLSQDRNYEQYF
TGTGCCAGCAGCCAAGATCGACTTTCCCAGGACAGAAACTACGAGCAGTACTTC
>TRBJ2-5|TRBV12-5|TRBD2|.
CASGSSGGGETQYF
TGTGCTAGTGGTTCTAGCGGGGGAGGGGAGACCCAGTACTTC
>TRBJ1-2|TRBV19|.|.
CASSMQGTLISF
TGTGCCAGTAGTATGCAGGGAACCCTTATCTCCTTC
>TRBJ2-7|TRBV9|.|.
CASSVQGRTALDEQYF
TGTGCCAGCAGCGTTCAGGGTAGAACGGCATTGGACGAGCAGTACTTC
>TRBJ2-5|TRBV29-1|TRBD1|.
CSVGTGAGETQYF
TGCAGCGTGGGGACAGGGGCAGGGGAGACCCAGTACTTC
>TRBJ2-5|TRBV10-2|TRBD2|.
CASSGTSGGQETQYF
TGCGCCAGCAGCGGGACTAGCGGGGGTCAAGAGACCCAGTACTTC
>TRBJ1-2|TRBV6-5|TRBD1|.
CASSYLTGGNYGYTF
TGTGCCAGCAGTTACCTGACAGGGGGCAACTATGGCTACACCTTC
>TRBJ2-5|TRBV19|.|.
CASSTGRGGETQYF
TGTGCCAGTAGTACAGGCCGCGGAGGAGAGACCCAGTACTTC
>TRBJ2-3|TRBV20-1|.|.
CSASLSGGGSHTQYF
TGCAGTGCTAGTCTATCAGGGGGCGGGAGTCATACGCAGTATTTT
>TRBJ1-1|TRBV24-1|TRBD1|.
CATSSAGGYAEAFF
TGTGCCACCAGTTCCGCAGGGGGCTACGCTGAAGCTTTCTTT
>TRBJ1-2|TRBV19|.|.
CASSRDFSNYGYTF
TGTGCCAGTAGTAGGGACTTTTCTAACTATGGCTACACCTTC
>TRBJ2-2|TRBV5-1|TRBD2|.
CASSLEIAGEAPGELFF
TGCGCCAGCAGCTTGGAGATAGCGGGGGAGGCTCCCGGGGAGCTGTTTTTT
>TRBJ2-3|TRBV7-3|.|.
CASSIYGGVGEGDIDTQYF
TGTGCCAGCAGCATATATGGGGGCGTAGGGGAGGGAGATATCGATACGCAGTATTTT
>TRBJ1-5|TRBV18|.|.
CASSPSGVAQHF
TGTGCCAGCTCACCATCCGGGGTGGCCCAGCATTTT
>TRBJ2-2|TRBV12-5|TRBD1|.
CASGLGQGETGELFF
TGTGCTAGTGGTTTGGGACAGGGGGAAACCGGGGAGCTGTTTTTT
>TRBJ1-6|TRBV27|.|.
CASSAQGSPGSPLHF
TGTGCCAGCAGTGCCCAGGGGTCCCCTGGTTCACCCCTCCACTTT
>TRBJ1-2|TRBV29-1|.|.
CSLGDNTGYTF
TGCAGCCTAGGGGATAATACCGGCTACACCTTC
>TRBJ1-5|TRBV28|.|.
CASSLGAQPQHF
TGTGCCAGCAGTCTGGGGGCGCAGCCCCAGCATTTT
>TRBJ1-6|TRBV5-1|.|.
CASSLGGRARSPLHF
TGCGCCAGCAGCTTGGGTGGCAGGGCCCGCTCACCCCTCCACTTT
>TRBJ2-7|TRBV19|.|.
CASSMGTEQYF
TGTGCCAGTAGTATGGGGACAGAGCAGTACTTC
>TRBJ1-6|TRBV27|.|.
CASSFPDRSSYNSPLHF
TGTGCCAGCAGTTTCCCCGACAGAAGCTCCTATAATTCACCCCTCCACTTT
>TRBJ1-1|TRBV28|.|.
CASSLFRIPIEAFF
TGTGCCAGCAGTTTATTCAGGATTCCCATCGAAGCTTTCTTT